This TCR beta chain was found in a study of control samples from healthy donors and cancer patients. Repertoires were generated with immunoSEQ multiplex PCR, while TCRdb's copy carries only in-frame clones and drops some. The sample records under 150,000 clones, roughly nine tenths being singletons. Trimming cost V 4 bases and J 0 bases; bases outside gene matches: 8. In germline, CDR1 is MDHEN, CDR2 SYDVKM. The length of the CDR3 is 17 residues. Material: blood. The TCR comes from a woman aged 30 to 39 in good health. The chain has TRBV28 and TRBJ1-5, with 8 bases matching TRBD1. The DNA for the CDR3 is TGTGCCAGCAGTTCAGGGGGCCCCCAAATTAGCAATCAGCCCCAGCATTTT. Protein product: CASSSGGPQISNQPQHF.